This is a list of T cell receptor beta chains from one sample in a study of CD4 T cells in relation to SARS-CoV-2 and coronaviruses. Their antigens remain unidentified. The table came from immunoSEQ multiplex PCR; TCRdb's copy has only in-frame clones and leaves some out. The sample has some 11,000 clones; around 84% are singletons. Sequencing was carried out using CD4+ T cells from PBMCs, cultured in vitro. Every receptor here comes from a human donor in good health. Each CDR3 is given with its conserved first and last residue. D genes are given only for firm matches. Size values are once, few and many counts, or a class for expanded clones, and some rows have none.

TRBJ2-1,few,TRBV19,TRBD2,CASSIDLGTSGSDEQFF,TGTGCCAGTAGTATAGACCTAGGGACTAGCGGGAGCGATGAGCAGTTCTTC
TRBJ1-6,NA,TRBV11-2,TRBD1,CASSQPGTGVSPLHF,TGTGCCAGCAGTCAGCCCGGGACAGGGGTGTCACCCCTCCACTTT
TRBJ2-7,NA,TRBV7-8,NA,CASSLGGSDHEQYF,TGTGCCAGCAGCTTAGGTGGGAGCGACCACGAGCAGTACTTC
TRBJ1-5,NA,TRBV7-2,NA,CASSPDRSNQPQHF,TGTGCCAGCAGTCCAGACAGGAGCAATCAGCCCCAGCATTTT
TRBJ1-5,NA,TRBV2,NA,CASSVERGGNQPQHF,TGTGCCAGCAGTGTGGAAAGGGGAGGCAATCAGCCCCAGCATTTT
TRBJ2-7,once,TRBV3-1/TRBV3-2,NA,CASSQLGPLTIFRGSYEQYF,TGTGCCAGCAGCCAACTCGGACCGCTTACGATATTTCGTGGCTCCTACGAGCAGTACTTC
TRBJ2-3,NA,TRBV29-1,TRBD1,CSSTGGARTDTQYF,TGCAGCTCTACAGGGGGAGCGCGCACAGATACGCAGTATTTT
TRBJ2-1,NA,TRBV18,TRBD2,CASSPGGDSYNEQFF,TGTGCCAGCTCACCAGGGGGGGACTCCTACAATGAGCAGTTCTTC
TRBJ2-7,NA,TRBV6-4,NA,CASNLGREENYEQYF,TGTGCCAGCAACTTGGGCAGGGAGGAGAACTACGAGCAGTACTTC
TRBJ2-7,NA,TRBV12-3/TRBV12-4,TRBD2,CASRNSGSTEQYF,TGTGCCAGCAGAAATAGCGGGAGTACCGAGCAGTACTTC
TRBJ2-7,NA,TRBV2,NA,CASSTRTNPYEQYF,TGTGCCAGCAGCACCCGGACTAACCCGTACGAGCAGTACTTC
TRBJ1-1,NA,TRBV7-2,TRBD1,CASSSRQGVTEAFF,TGTGCCAGCAGCTCACGACAGGGTGTCACTGAAGCTTTCTTT
TRBJ1-3,NA,TRBV3-1/TRBV3-2,NA,CASSQELGEGGNTIYF,TGTGCCAGCAGCCAAGAACTAGGGGAGGGTGGAAACACCATATATTTT
TRBJ2-7,NA,TRBV6-2/TRBV6-3,TRBD1,CASSLDRGYEQYF,TGTGCCAGCAGTTTGGACAGGGGGTACGAGCAGTACTTC
TRBJ2-7,NA,TRBV19,TRBD1,CASSRGQGYSYEQYF,TGTGCCAGTAGTAGGGGACAGGGGTATTCCTACGAGCAGTACTTC
TRBJ2-5,NA,TRBV19,TRBD2,CASSILLAGARETQYF,TGTGCCAGTAGTATATTACTAGCGGGGGCCAGAGAGACCCAGTACTTC
TRBJ2-7,NA,TRBV7-9,TRBD2,CASSPIAGRSPEQYF,TGTGCCAGCAGCCCTATAGCGGGCCGATCTCCCGAGCAGTACTTC
TRBJ2-1,NA,TRBV19,TRBD1,CARPGQAYNEQFF,TGTGCCAGGCCGGGACAGGCCTACAATGAGCAGTTCTTC
TRBJ2-1,NA,TRBV11-2,TRBD2,CASSSLAGGPSSYNEQFF,TGTGCCAGCAGCTCCCTAGCGGGGGGCCCTAGCTCCTACAATGAGCAGTTCTTC
TRBJ1-4,NA,TRBV3-1/TRBV3-2,NA,CASSQDLGEKLFF,TGTGCCAGCAGCCAAGATTTGGGGGAAAAACTGTTTTTT
TRBJ1-4,NA,TRBV9,TRBD1,CANILDRGATNEKLFF,TGTGCCAACATCTTGGACAGGGGCGCGACTAATGAAAAACTGTTTTTT
TRBJ2-1,NA,TRBV5-5,TRBD2,CASSPAGEGGDEQFF,TGTGCCAGCAGCCCGGCGGGGGAGGGCGGAGATGAGCAGTTCTTC
TRBJ2-5,NA,TRBV4-3,NA,CASSQDSATKTQYF,TGCGCCAGCAGCCAAGATTCGGCTACGAAGACCCAGTACTTC
TRBJ2-2,NA,TRBV5-4,NA,CASSWGGRGPNTGELFF,TGTGCCAGCAGCTGGGGGGGCCGGGGGCCGAACACCGGGGAGCTGTTTTTT
TRBJ2-1,NA,TRBV6-6,NA,CASSSPGGEQFF,TGTGCCAGCAGTTCGCCGGGCGGTGAGCAGTTCTTC
TRBJ1-5,NA,TRBV21-1,NA,CASSPYRGRTEGGNQPQHF,TGTGCCAGCAGCCCCTATCGGGGTAGGACCGAGGGTGGGAATCAGCCCCAGCATTTT
TRBJ1-5,NA,TRBV11-2,NA,CATGGITGRGSNQPQHF,TGTGCCACGGGGGGGATCACTGGCAGGGGAAGCAATCAGCCCCAGCATTTT
TRBJ2-3,once,TRBV2,NA,CASCFGILTPDTQYF,TGTGCCAGCTGCTTCGGGATCCTGACCCCAGATACGCAGTATTTT
TRBJ2-3,NA,TRBV9,TRBD2,CASSVAGIAGGSDTQYF,TGTGCCAGCAGCGTAGCTGGAATAGCGGGGGGGTCAGATACGCAGTATTTT
TRBJ2-2,NA,TRBV11-3,NA,CASSLRQRGGELFF,TGTGCCAGCAGCTTGAGACAGCGTGGCGGGGAGCTGTTTTTT
TRBJ1-3,NA,TRBV9,NA,CASSVAVSNSGNTIYF,TGTGCCAGCAGCGTAGCTGTCAGCAACTCTGGAAACACCATATATTTT
TRBJ2-3,once,TRBV30,NA,CAWSETGGTDTQYF,TGTGCCTGGAGTGAAACGGGGGGCACAGATACGCAGTATTTT
TRBJ1-3,NA,TRBV5-6,NA,CASSLEGDPSGNTIYF,TGTGCCAGCAGCTTGGAGGGGGACCCCTCTGGAAACACCATATATTTT
TRBJ2-5,NA,TRBV4-1,NA,CASSLGQQETQYF,TGCGCCAGCAGCCTCGGACAGCAAGAGACCCAGTACTTC
TRBJ2-3,once,TRBV7-8,TRBD1,CASSLDGRQGVGSTDTQYF,TGTGCCAGCAGCTTAGATGGGCGACAGGGGGTTGGGAGCACAGATACGCAGTATTTT
TRBJ1-5,NA,TRBV4-2,NA,CASSQDQGNQPQHF,TGTGCCAGCAGCCAAGATCAAGGGAATCAGCCCCAGCATTTT
TRBJ2-1,NA,TRBV7-9,TRBD1,CASRPKDRVGNEQFF,TGTGCCAGCAGACCCAAGGACAGGGTCGGCAATGAGCAGTTCTTC
TRBJ2-3,NA,TRBV7-2,TRBD2,CASSTRTSGGAFTQYF,TGTGCCAGCAGCACCCGGACTAGCGGGGGGGCCTTCACGCAGTATTTT
TRBJ1-4,NA,TRBV14,TRBD1,CASSQETGGHEKLFF,TGTGCCAGCAGCCAAGAGACAGGGGGCCATGAAAAACTGTTTTTT
TRBJ1-1,NA,TRBV11-2,NA,CASSSPGPQENTEAFF,TGTGCCAGCAGCTCCCCAGGGCCACAGGAGAACACTGAAGCTTTCTTT
TRBJ1-1,few,TRBV5-4,NA,CASSFPRYVTMNTEAFF,TGTGCCAGCAGCTTCCCACGGTATGTAACCATGAACACTGAAGCTTTCTTT
TRBJ1-5,NA,TRBV5-1,NA,CASSLDSSGNQPQHF,TGCGCCAGCAGCTTGGACAGCAGTGGCAATCAGCCCCAGCATTTT
TRBJ1-5,once,TRBV5-5,NA,CASSLGGGNQPQHF,TGTGCCAGCAGCTTGGGGGGGGGCAATCAGCCCCAGCATTTT
TRBJ1-1,NA,TRBV27,NA,CASSFTGSVGAFF,TGTGCCAGCAGTTTCACAGGGTCCGTTGGAGCTTTCTTT
TRBJ1-2,once,TRBV2,NA,CASSERSGVNYGYTF,TGTGCCAGCAGTGAAAGGTCAGGAGTTAACTATGGCTACACCTTC